This T cell receptor beta chain is from a study of breast tumors, draining lymph nodes, adjacent tissues. The lymph nodes were axillary draining lymph nodes from breast cancer patients. This clonotype was recorded at least ten times. Germline CDR1 is LNHDA and CDR2 is SQIVND (reference sequence). The V end was cut by 0 bases, the J end by 0 bases, with 5 bases between. CDR3 length: 14 residues. Each CDR3 protein is one row after TCRdb ran MiXCR on the multiplex PCR reads. The sample lists under 150,000 distinct CDR3 sequences; approximately 20% were seen once. The sequencing input was axillary lymph node tissue. The sequence derives from a female donor with breast cancer. Some clones in this sample may be carry-over from other donors' samples. This chain uses TRBV19 with TRBJ1-2; no reliable D call. CDR3 protein: CASSIDAANYGYTF. The CDR3 DNA reads TGTGCCAGTAGTATAGATGCCGCTAACTATGGCTACACCTTC.